The 23 T cell receptor beta chains given below trace back to one sample, sequenced in a study of blood T cell repertoires in COVID-19. Using immunoSEQ multiplex PCR, the repertoire was profiled, and TCRdb retains in-frame clones only, with some absent. The sample carries 250,000 or so clones, 86% recorded once. The sequencing sample was made of peripheral blood. The receptor source for this set is a man of 80 years or more with acute or convalescent COVID-19.

The chain employs TRBV18 and TRBJ2-1; 10 bases line up with TRBD2. The V and J ends lost 0 bases and 6 bases, in that order; junction bases with no gene match: 2. The CDR3 sequence is 15 residues long. Germline CDR1 KGHSH, CDR2 LQKENI. The DNA for the CDR3 is TGTGCCAGCTCACCACCGAGCGGGAGGGGCAATGAGCAGTTCTTC. Its translation: CASSPPSGRGNEQFF.

V usage is TRBV7-3 and J usage is TRBJ2-1; 9 nucleotides line up with TRBD1. The germline gives CDR1 SGHTA, CDR2 FQGTGA. Unmatched junction bases numbered 10, after V lost 3 bases and J lost 7 bases. This CDR3 region has 16 residues. The CDR3 nucleotides are TGTGCCAGCAGCTTTACAGGGGGCATCGCCCGTAATGAGCAGTTCTTC. Amino acids: CASSFTGGIARNEQFF.

The gene calls are TRBV4-1 and TRBJ2-1; 12 positions match TRBD2. J lost 0 bases, V lost 2 bases, and 8 bases had no gene match. Per germline, CDR1 MGHRA and CDR2 YSYEKL. This CDR3 contains 19 residues. This chain's CDR3 is CASSQIRTSGTRSYNEQFF. DNA for the CDR3: TGCGCCAGCAGCCAAATAAGGACTAGCGGGACTCGCTCCTACAATGAGCAGTTCTTC.

V gene TRBV5-1 combines with J gene TRBJ2-2; weak D call: TRBD1 (5 bases). Deletions cut 0 bases from V and 5 bases from J, with 11 bases between. CDR1 and CDR2 from the germline V gene are SGHRS and YFSETQ. There are 15 residues in the CDR3. CDR3 DNA sequence: TGCGCCAGCAGCTTGGCCCAGGGATCGACCGGGGAGCTGTTTTTT. It codes for CASSLAQGSTGELFF. Full variable domain (remainder filled in from reference TRBV5-1 and TRBJ2-2): KAGVTQTPRYLIKTRGQQVTLSCSPISGHRSVSWYQQTPGQGLQFLFEYFSETQRNKGNFPGRFSGRQFSNSRSEMNVSTLELGDSALYLCASSLAQGSTGELFFGEGSRLTVL.

The chain recombines TRBV18 with TRBJ2-5; D is unresolved. There are 15 residues in the CDR3. Germline CDR1 is KGHSH and CDR2 is LQKENI. Trimming removed 2 bases from V and 5 bases from J, with 15 bases in between. This chain's CDR3 is CASSPSQLDSETQYF. The CDR3, as DNA: TGTGCCAGCTCACCAAGCCAGCTCGATAGCGAGACCCAGTACTTC.

This clone appeared once. The genes are TRBV19 and TRBJ1-6, with TRBD1 matching 9 bases. V shed 4 bases and J 10 bases; nucleotides not matched to a gene: 11. This CDR3 comprises 16 residues. CDR1 LNHDA and CDR2 SQIVND come from the germline V gene (reference sequence). In DNA form, the CDR3 reads TGTGCCAGTAGTACCTCCGGGACAGGGTCGGGGTCACCCCTCCACTTT. It codes for CASSTSGTGSGSPLHF. Full variable domain (outside the CDR3, taken from reference TRBV19 and TRBJ1-6): DGGITQSPKYLFRKEGQNVTLSCEQNLNHDAMYWYRQDPGQGLRLIYYSQIVNDFQKGDIAEGYSVSREKKESFPLTVTSAQKNPTAFYLCASSTSGTGSGSPLHFGNGTRLTVT.

V and J are TRBV7-6 and TRBJ2-7; no clear D gene. Germline V gene data show CDR1 as SGHVS and CDR2 as FNYEAQ. The CDR3 length is 13 residues. V lost 3 bases to trimming and J lost 0 bases, with 6 bases between them. CDR3 bases: TGTGCCAGCAGCTTGGCCAGCTCCTACGAGCAGTACTTC. Encoded protein: CASSLASSYEQYF.

The J gene is TRBJ1-4, the V gene TRBV7-2; TRBD1 agrees at 7 bases. The trim removed 4 bases at V and 1 base at J, leaving 12 bases unmatched. The CDR3 is made up of 18 amino acids. CDR1 is SGHTA and CDR2 is FQGNSA in the germline V gene. CDR3 loop: CASSSGRRGRGTNEKLFF. DNA for the CDR3: TGTGCCAGCAGCTCTGGACGAAGGGGGCGAGGAACTAATGAAAAACTGTTTTTT.

The chain is built from TRBV21-1 and TRBJ1-4; whether TRBD1, the table's D call, matches the DNA was not checked. TRBV21-1 is an annotated pseudogene. The CDR3 runs to 17 residues. The CDR3 bases are TGTGCCAGCAGCTTAAAGAGCAGGGCTTGGGTTTGGGAAAAACTGTTTTTT. This encodes CASSLKSRAWVWEKLFF.

This clone appeared a few times. The gene calls are TRBV7-3 and TRBJ2-5; TRBD2 aligns across 8 bases. This CDR3 is built from 15 residues. CDR1 is SGHTA, CDR2 FQGTGA, per germline. Unmatched junction bases numbered 8, after V lost 5 bases and J lost 3 bases. The CDR3 DNA follows: TGTGCCAGCAGCCCTCGGGGGGGTACCGAAGAGACCCAGTACTTC. This sequence encodes CASSPRGGTEETQYF.

The chain uses TRBV20-1 and TRBJ2-2; TRBD2 matches 11 bases. CDR3 length: 15 amino acids. The V and J ends lost 6 bases and 4 bases, in that order; junction bases with no gene match: 7. CDR1 and CDR2 (germline): DFQATT, SNEGSKA (reference sequence). The chain's CDR3 is CSASSGGAGTGELFF. The CDR3 DNA reads TGCAGTGCGAGTAGCGGGGGGGCAGGCACCGGGGAGCTGTTTTTT.

The chain employs TRBV24-1 and TRBJ2-7; D possibly corresponds to TRBD1 (5 bases). Germline V lookup: CDR1 KGHDR, CDR2 SFDVKD. The V end was cut by 5 bases, the J end by 6 bases, with 19 bases between. The CDR3 sequence is 15 residues long. The CDR3 sequence: CATSGGEQGSVEQYF. As DNA, the CDR3 is TGTGCCACCAGTGGGGGTGAGCAGGGATCGGTCGAGCAGTACTTC.

The rearrangement uses TRBV28 and TRBJ1-5, with D possibly TRBD1 on 5 matching bases. V was trimmed by 3 bases and J by 4 bases, leaving 10 bases between them. The CDR3 has 14 amino acids. Germline V lookup: CDR1 MDHEN, CDR2 SYDVKM. The CDR3 nucleotides are TGTGCCAGCAGTTTGTTGGGGGGGAATCAGCCCCAGCATTTT. It translates to CASSLLGGNQPQHF.

The V gene is TRBV28, the J gene TRBJ2-5; 14 bases match TRBD2. The germline V gene encodes CDR1 MDHEN and CDR2 SYDVKM. V was clipped by 5 bases and J by 5 bases; unmatched bases: 10. The CDR3 is 17 residues long. CDR3 residues: CASSPRTSGGTRETQYF. As DNA, the CDR3 is TGTGCCAGCAGTCCTAGGACTAGCGGGGGGACAAGGGAGACCCAGTACTTC.

The genes are TRBV19 and TRBJ1-2, with D possibly matching TRBD1 (5 bases). CDR3 length: 15 residues. Germline assignment: CDR1 LNHDA and CDR2 SQIVND (reference sequence). Trimming stripped 6 bases from V and 7 bases from J, with 21 bases between. The CDR3 DNA follows: TGTGCCAGTAGCCAATTTGGCCAGGGCGGGAGTGGCTACACCTTC. The encoded protein is CASSQFGQGGSGYTF.

The chain recombines TRBV9 with TRBJ2-7; 8 bases agree with TRBD1. Germline assignment: CDR1 SGDLS and CDR2 YYNGEE. This CDR3 region has 15 residues. Germline trimming cut 0 bases from V and 2 bases from J; bases unmatched to any gene: 4. As DNA, the CDR3 is TGTGCCAGCAGCGTAGGTCAGGGGGCTACCTACGAGCAGTACTTC. This sequence encodes CASSVGQGATYEQYF.

The chain uses TRBV28 and TRBJ1-3; 11 bases are a match to TRBD1. Germline V gene sequence: CDR1 MDHEN, CDR2 SYDVKM. The CDR3 has 17 amino acids. V lost 5 bases to trimming and J lost 1 base; unmatched junction nucleotides: 7. CDR3 bases: TGTGCCAGCAGTGGGACAGGGGGAAAATTATCTGGAAACACCATATATTTT. Protein: CASSGTGGKLSGNTIYF.

The genes are TRBV9 and TRBJ2-3; 7 nucleotides line up with TRBD2. Germline trimming cut 0 bases from V and 1 base from J; bases unmatched to any gene: 2. The CDR3 totals 15 residues. Looked up from germline, CDR1 is SGDLS and CDR2 is YYNGEE. CDR3 in amino acids: CASSVDSGGTDTQYF. CDR3 in DNA: TGTGCCAGCAGCGTAGACAGCGGGGGCACAGATACGCAGTATTTT.

V usage is TRBV6-1 and J usage is TRBJ2-5; TRBD2 might be the D (6 bases). Looked up from germline, CDR1 is MNHNS and CDR2 is SASEGT. The V end lost 0 bases, the J end lost 6 bases, and 8 bases lay between the germline ends. The CDR3 runs to 13 residues. The CDR3 is CASSEAGGQTQYF. As DNA, the CDR3 is TGTGCCAGCAGTGAAGCGGGGGGACAGACCCAGTACTTC.

On this clone: One end of the junction is discordant with germline, which a read error may explain. The chain joins TRBV7-7 to TRBJ2-5; 15 bases map to TRBD2. Germline values: CDR1 SSHAT, CDR2 FNYEAQ (reference sequence). The CDR3 contains 16 residues. The CDR3 loop is CASSPRTSGGGETQYF. The CDR3 nucleotides read TGTGCTAGCAGCCCTAGGACTAGCGGGGGGGGAGAGACCCAGTACTTC. Full variable domain (outside the CDR3, taken from reference TRBV7-7 and TRBJ2-5): GAGVSQSPRYKVTKRGQDVTLRCDPISSHATLYWYQQALGQGPEFLTYFNYEAQPDKSGLPSDRFSAERPEGSISTLTIQRTEQRDSAMYRCASSPRTSGGGETQYFGPGTRLLVL.

The gene calls are TRBV7-2 and TRBJ1-2; possibly TRBD1 for D (6 bases). CDR3 size: 13 residues. Trimming stripped 6 bases from V and 5 bases from J, with 13 bases between. The V gene's germline CDR1 is SGHTA and CDR2 FQGNSA. The CDR3, as DNA: TGTGCCAGCAGGAATTCCGGACAGTATGGCTACACCTTC. Protein: CASRNSGQYGYTF.

The chain couples TRBV3-1 (or the pseudogene TRBV3-2) to TRBJ1-4; D might be TRBD1 (5 bases). V was shortened by 2 bases and J by 3 bases, with 13 bases between the two germline ends. The germline CDR1 and CDR2 sequences are LGHDT and YNNKEL (reference sequence). This CDR3 spans 16 amino acids. Here the CDR3 DNA reads TGTGCCAGCAGCCAACTTCAGGGTACCCCTAATGAAAAACTGTTTTTT. Amino acid sequence: CASSQLQGTPNEKLFF.

The chain uses TRBV27 and TRBJ1-1; 10 positions match TRBD1. With 6 bases clipped from V and 8 bases from J, the junction kept 9 bases outside the gene matches. In germline, CDR1 is MNHEY, CDR2 SMNVEV (reference sequence). The CDR3 runs to 14 residues. The CDR3 nucleotides read TGTGCCAGCAGCTGGACAGGGGGGAAAGGGGAAGCTTTCTTT. Encoded protein: CASSWTGGKGEAFF.